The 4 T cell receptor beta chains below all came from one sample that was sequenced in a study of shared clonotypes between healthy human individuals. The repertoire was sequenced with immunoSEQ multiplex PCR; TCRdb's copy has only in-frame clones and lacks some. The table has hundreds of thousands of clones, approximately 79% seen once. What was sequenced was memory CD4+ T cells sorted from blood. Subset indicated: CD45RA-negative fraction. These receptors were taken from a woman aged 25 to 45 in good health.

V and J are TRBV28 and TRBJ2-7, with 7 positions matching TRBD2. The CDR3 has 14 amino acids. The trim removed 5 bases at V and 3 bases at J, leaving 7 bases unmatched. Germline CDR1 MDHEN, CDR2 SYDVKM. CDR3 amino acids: CASSTPIAGYEQYF. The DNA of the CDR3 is TGTGCCAGCAGTACCCCTATAGCGGGCTACGAGCAGTACTTC.

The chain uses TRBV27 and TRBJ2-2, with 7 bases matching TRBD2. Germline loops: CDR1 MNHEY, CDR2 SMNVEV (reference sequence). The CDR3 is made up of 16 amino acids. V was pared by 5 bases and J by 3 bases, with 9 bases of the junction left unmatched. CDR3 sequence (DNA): TGTGCCAGCAGTCTCGAGCGGGGAGATTACACCGGGGAGCTGTTTTTT. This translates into CASSLERGDYTGELFF.

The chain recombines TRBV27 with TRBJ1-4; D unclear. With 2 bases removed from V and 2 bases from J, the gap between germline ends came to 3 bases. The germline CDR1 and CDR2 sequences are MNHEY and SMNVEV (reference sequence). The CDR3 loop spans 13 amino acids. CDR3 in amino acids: CASSLKTNEKLFF. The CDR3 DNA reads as TGTGCCAGCAGTTTAAAGACTAATGAAAAACTGTTTTTT. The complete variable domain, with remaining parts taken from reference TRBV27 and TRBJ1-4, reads EAQVTQNPRYLITVTGKKLTVTCSQNMNHEYMSWYRQDPGLGLRQIYYSMNVEVTDKGDVPEGYKVSRKEKRNFPLILESPSPNQTSLYFCASSLKTNEKLFFGSGTQLSVL.

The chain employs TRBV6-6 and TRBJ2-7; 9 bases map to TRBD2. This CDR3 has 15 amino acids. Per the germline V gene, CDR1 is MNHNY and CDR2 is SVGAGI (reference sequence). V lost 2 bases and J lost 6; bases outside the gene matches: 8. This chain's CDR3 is CASSYRLAGEAEQYF. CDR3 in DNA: TGTGCCAGCAGTTACCGTTTAGCGGGAGAGGCCGAGCAGTACTTC.